This T cell receptor (beta chain) was observed in a study of Tregs in tolerant kidney transplant recipients. Generated by immunoSEQ multiplex PCR, the TCRdb table keeps only in-frame clones and is missing some. This sample's table has roughly 50,000 clones. Unstimulated Tregs (CD4+CD25+CD127-) and CD4+CD25- non-Tregs were sorted from PBMCs. J lost 3 bases, V lost 5 bases, and 9 bases had no gene match. Germline assignment: CDR1 SNHLY and CDR2 FYNNEI. This CDR3 has 15 amino acids. Details on this clone: The read finishes 3 residues shy of the CDR3 end, and the germline J gene is used to complete it.

This TCR derives from a human donor who received a combined kidney and bone marrow transplant. This chain joins TRBV2 and TRBJ2-7, with 8 bases identical to TRBD1. The sample in question was CD4+ T cells from blood, obtained before the transplant. CDR3 bases read: TGTGCCAGCAGTCCCTTCCGGGACAGGAACTACGAG. This gives the protein CASSPFRDRNYE. The whole CDR3 sequence is CASSPFRDRNYEQYF.